These 19 T cell receptor beta chains share one sample of origin, sequenced in a study of tissue T cells after allogeneic stem cell transplantation. Time point: mouse harvest day 7 after allogeneic transplant. The graft held 10^6 splenic CD5+ T cells and 10^7 T-cell-depleted bone marrow cells. Sequenced by immunoSEQ multiplex PCR; TCRdb stores in-frame clones only, minus some. Of more than 10,000 clones detected, 35% to 40% appear once; the ten largest clones hold roughly 2%. The sequenced material came from skin. The receptors here all came from a female BALB/c mouse given C57BL/6 T cells with graft-versus-host disease after an allogeneic hematopoietic cell transplant.

A remark on this clone: Germline and genes here are mouse. The read falls 1 residue short of the CDR3 end, and the missing part is taken from the germline J gene. V is TRBV26 and J is TRBJ2-4, with TRBD2 identical over 8 bases. The CDR3 consists of 15 residues. Trimming took 3 bases from V and 0 from J; bases not matched to a gene: 2. Germline V gene data show CDR1 as KGHPV and CDR2 as FQNQEV (reference sequence). The covered CDR3 bases are TGTGCCAGCAGTCTTCTGGGGGGTAGTCAAAACACCTTGTAC. Protein: CASSLLGGSQNTLY. The entire CDR3 protein is CASSLLGGSQNTLYF.

About this clone itself: Gene names are the mouse ones. The read comes to an end 1 residue before the CDR3 does, leaving the germline J gene to fill in the end. V gene TRBV3 combines with J gene TRBJ1-3; D gene uncertain. Trimming cost V 4 bases and J 0 bases, with 4 bases left between them. CDR1 is SNHLY and CDR2 is FYNGKV in the germline V gene (reference sequence). CDR3 length: 13 amino acids. CDR3 in amino acids: CASSSNSGNTLYF. The CDR3 bases that were read are TGTGCCAGCAGCTCAAATTCTGGAAATACGCTCTAT.

This clone counts as medium-sized. All gene names here are mouse names. The read ends 1 residue early relative to the CDR3; the germline J gene fills the gap. The gene calls are TRBV31 and TRBJ1-2; D unresolved. V lost 3 bases and J 6 bases, leaving 11 bases between the germline ends. In germline, CDR1 is GKSSPN, CDR2 SITVG. The CDR3 length is 12 residues. CDR3 DNA (partial): TGTGCCTGGAGCCCCCTGGACCCCGACTACACC. This translates into CAWSPLDPDYT. The whole CDR3 reads CAWSPLDPDYTF.

For this clone: Here the gene names and germline are mouse. The CDR3 goes on 1 residue after the read ends, and that part is filled in from the germline J gene. The V gene is TRBV3, the J gene TRBJ1-2, with D hard to call. Germline CDR1 SNHLY, CDR2 FYNGKV (reference sequence). The CDR3 covers 15 residues. Trimming took 1 base from V and 2 from J, leaving 11 bases between them. The CDR3 region is CASSLEGHTNSDYTF. Partial CDR3 DNA: TGTGCCAGCAGCTTAGAAGGCCATACTAACTCCGACTACACC.

Details on this clone: Genes and germline are mouse. Incomplete CDR3 DNA: TGTGCCAGCAGCCGGACTGGGGGGGCTTATGAACAGTAC. Protein product: CASSRTGGAYEQY. The full CDR3 is CASSRTGGAYEQYF. The rearrangement links TRBV3 to TRBJ2-7; 13 bases line up with TRBD2. The read halts 1 residue ahead of the CDR3 end, with the missing end drawn from the germline J gene. The ends lost 5 bases at V and 4 bases at J; junction bases unmatched: 2. Germline CDR1 SNHLY, CDR2 FYNGKV (reference sequence). The CDR3 has 14 residues.

Note on this clone: Mouse gene names apply. The read gets to within 1 residue of the CDR3 end, and the germline J gene fills in the rest. The rearrangement uses TRBV26 and TRBJ1-6; 10 bases are shared with TRBD1. TRBJ1-6 is filed as an ORF, its function uncertain. The CDR3 extends over 15 amino acids. Germline assignment: CDR1 KGHPV and CDR2 FQNQEV (reference sequence). V lost 4 bases and J lost 7; bases outside the gene matches: 4. The DNA read from the CDR3 is TGTGCCAGCAGTCCGACAGGGGGCCGGAATTCGCCCCTCTAC. Protein: CASSPTGGRNSPLY. The entire CDR3 reads CASSPTGGRNSPLYF.

This clone was observed a handful of times. Here the gene names and germline are mouse. From the germline J gene comes the end of the CDR3, since the read stops 1 residue before it. The chain recombines TRBV26 with TRBJ2-1; TRBD1 aligns across 9 bases. Germline V gives CDR1 KGHPV, CDR2 FQNQEV (reference sequence). J lost 7 bases, V lost 4 bases, and 8 bases had no gene match. The CDR3 runs to 15 residues. CDR3 DNA (partial): TGTGCCAGCAGTCGCTGGGACAGGGTTTGGGCTGAGCAGTTC. This translates into CASSRWDRVWAEQF. The CDR3 in its entirety is CASSRWDRVWAEQFF. The full variable domain, rest sourced from reference TRBV26 and TRBJ2-1, is NSKVIQTPRYLVKGQGQKAKMRCIPEKGHPVVFWYQQNKNNEFKFLINFQNQEVLQQIDMTEKRFSAECPSNSPCSLEIQSSEAGDSALYLCASSRWDRVWAEQFFGPGTRLTVL.

This clone is categorized as medium-sized. Genes here carry mouse names. The CDR3 end is not reached by the read, which stops 1 residue before it; the germline J gene fills it in. The chain joins TRBV26 to TRBJ1-3; D is possibly TRBD1 (5 bases). This CDR3 spans 14 amino acids. Germline values: CDR1 KGHPV, CDR2 FQNQEV (reference sequence). V was clipped by 4 bases and J by 0 bases, with 7 bases between them. CDR3 sequence reads: CASSQGNSGNTLYF. CDR3 DNA, as far as it was read: TGTGCCAGCAGTCAGGGGAATTCTGGAAATACGCTCTAT.

Notes on this clone: The gene symbols are mouse symbols. The CDR3 goes on 1 residue after the read ends, and that part is filled in from the germline J gene. In the same sample, other DNA sequences code for this CDR3. V is TRBV3 and J is TRBJ2-2, with a tentative D call TRBD2 (7 bases). Germline V gives CDR1 SNHLY, CDR2 FYNGKV (reference sequence). Trimming took off 3 bases at V and 2 bases at J, with 7 bases between the two ends. This CDR3 comprises 14 residues. The covered CDR3 bases are TGTGCCAGCAGCTTGGGGGGCAACACCGGGCAGCTCTAC. Protein product: CASSLGGNTGQLY. The entire CDR3 protein is CASSLGGNTGQLYF.

Remarks on this clone: The genes and germline here are from mouse. The read gets to within 1 residue of the CDR3 end, and the germline J gene fills in the rest. V gene TRBV31 combines with J gene TRBJ2-3, with a weak D call TRBD2 (7 bases). This CDR3 has 15 amino acids. V lost 1 base to trimming and J lost 0 bases, with 11 bases between them. The germline V gene has CDR1 GKSSPN and CDR2 SITVG. The CDR3 bases that were read are TGTGCCTGGAGTCCCCGGGGGGCAAGTGCAGAAACGCTGTAT. As protein: CAWSPRGASAETLY. The full CDR3 reads CAWSPRGASAETLYF.

The table lists this clone with a few counts. The gene symbols are mouse symbols. The observed sequence ends 1 residue before the CDR3 terminus, with the missing tail filled in from the germline J gene. The chain has TRBV15 and TRBJ2-1, with TRBD2 as a possible D gene (6 bases). V lost 3 bases, J lost 3 bases, and 6 bases lay in between. The germline CDR1 and CDR2 sequences are SGHND and FRSKSL. The length of the CDR3 is 13 residues. CDR3 in amino acids: CASSLGGYAEQFF. Incomplete CDR3 DNA: TGTGCCAGCAGTTTGGGGGGCTATGCTGAGCAGTTC. Full variable domain (remainder filled in from reference TRBV15 and TRBJ2-1): DAGVTQTPRHEVAEKGQTIILKCEPVSGHNDLFWYRQTKIQGLELLSYFRSKSLMEDGGAFKDRFKAEMLNSSFSTLKIQPTEPKDSAVYLCASSLGGYAEQFFGPGTRLTVL.

This clone occurred a few times. Gene names follow the mouse nomenclature. The CDR3 end lies 1 residue beyond the end of the read and is filled in from the germline J gene. J is TRBJ2-1 and V is TRBV3; TRBD1 agrees at 8 bases. The germline V gene encodes CDR1 SNHLY and CDR2 FYNGKV (reference sequence). With 3 bases clipped from V and 7 bases from J, the junction kept 2 bases outside the gene matches. The CDR3 runs 13 residues. The part of the CDR3 DNA that was read is TGTGCCAGCAGCTTCAGGGGGCGGGCTGAGCAGTTC. Its translation is CASSFRGRAEQF. The CDR3 as a whole reads CASSFRGRAEQFF.

A few counts support this clone. The germline and genes are mouse ones. The DNA ends 1 residue before the CDR3 does, and the rest of the CDR3 is filled in from the germline J gene. The chain links TRBV16 to TRBJ2-5; 8 nucleotides line up with TRBD2. This CDR3 has 10 amino acids. In germline, CDR1 is SGHSA, CDR2 FRNQAP. J was trimmed by 10 bases and V by 8 bases; bases with no gene match: 2. Partial CDR3 DNA: TGTGCAAGCGACTGGGGACCCCAGTAC. Encoded protein: CASDWGPQY. The whole CDR3 is CASDWGPQYF.

Comment on this clone: Any gene name here is a mouse gene name. Read data end 1 residue before the CDR3 end; the end is taken from the germline J gene. The chain joins TRBV13-2 to TRBJ2-1; possibly TRBD1 or TRBD2 for D (5 bases each). The CDR3 runs 14 residues. V lost 0 bases and J lost 1, with 5 bases in between. Germline V gives CDR1 NNHNN, CDR2 SYGAGS (reference sequence). The CDR3: CASGDGGNYAEQFF. The CDR3 bases that were read are TGTGCCAGCGGTGATGGGGGGAACTATGCTGAGCAGTTC.

Note on this clone: The genes and germline here are from mouse. The sequenced CDR3 bases are TGTGCCAGCAGTTTATGGGGGGGGAGTGCAGAAACGCTGTAT. This codes for CASSLWGGSAETLY. The CDR3, in full, reads CASSLWGGSAETLYF. The chain has TRBV15 and TRBJ2-3; 8 nucleotides align to TRBD2. The read halts 1 residue ahead of the CDR3 end, with the missing end drawn from the germline J gene. The junction had 1 base not matched to a gene; V was cut back by 2 bases and J by 0 bases. CDR1 and CDR2 (germline): SGHND, FRSKSL. This CDR3 has 15 amino acids.

With regard to this clone: This may stem from a read error, because a much larger clone lies one nucleotide away. The genes and germline here are from mouse. The CDR3 loop reads CASSRDNSGNTLYF. CDR3 DNA (partial): TGTGCCAGCAGTCGGGACAATTCTGGAAATACGCTCTAT. The V and J genes are TRBV3 and TRBJ1-3; D might be TRBD1 (6 bases). The CDR3 end is not reached by the read, which stops 1 residue before it; the germline J gene fills it in. CDR3 length: 14 residues. Between the trimmed V and J ends, which lost 6 bases and 0 bases, there was a span of 9 bases. Germline V lookup: CDR1 SNHLY, CDR2 FYNGKV (reference sequence). The entire variable domain, with the rest obtained from reference TRBV3 and TRBJ1-3, is as follows: GPKVLQIPSHQIIDMGQMVTLNCDPVSNHLYFYWYKQILGQQMEFLVNFYNGKVMEKSKLFKDQFSVERPDGSYFTLKIQPTALEDSAVYFCASSRDNSGNTLYFGEGSRLIVV.

Turning to this clone: Gene names and germline match the mouse. From the germline J gene comes the end of the CDR3, since the read stops 1 residue before it. The chain employs TRBV3 and TRBJ2-4; D is possibly TRBD1 (6 bases). V was pared by 5 bases and J by 5 bases, with 14 bases between. The CDR3 is made up of 14 amino acids. CDR1 is SNHLY and CDR2 is FYNGKV in the germline V gene (reference sequence). CDR3 in amino acids: CASSPQGGGNTLYF. The part of the CDR3 DNA that was read is TGTGCCAGCAGCCCTCAGGGAGGGGGAAACACCTTGTAC.

A few counts support this clone. Mouse germline and gene names are used. With the read ending 1 residue before the CDR3 end, the germline J gene is used to fill in that end. The chain has TRBV26 and TRBJ2-3; D is perhaps TRBD1 or TRBD2 (5 bases each). The germline V and J ends were trimmed by 4 bases and 5 bases, with 13 bases remaining between them. This CDR3 spans 14 amino acids. Germline values: CDR1 KGHPV, CDR2 FQNQEV (reference sequence). CDR3 DNA, as far as it was read: TGTGCCAGCAGTCCGGGACCGGCGGTAGAAACGCTGTAT. Translated: CASSPGPAVETLY. The whole CDR3 sequence is CASSPGPAVETLYF.

Details on this clone: The listed genes are named as in mouse. The CDR3 is cut off 1 residue early in the read; its end comes from the germline J gene. The chain employs TRBV3 and TRBJ2-1; 8 nucleotides match TRBD2. Trimming took 3 bases from V and 5 from J; bases not matched to a gene: 6. The germline V gene encodes CDR1 SNHLY and CDR2 FYNGKV (reference sequence). The CDR3 is 15 amino acids. The covered CDR3 bases are TGTGCCAGCAGCTTCTCTGGGGGGAACCATGCTGAGCAGTTC. Its translation is CASSFSGGNHAEQF. The entire CDR3 protein reads CASSFSGGNHAEQFF.